This TCR beta chain emerged from a study of T cell changes during pregnancy in multiple sclerosis. In germline, CDR1 is SGHRS, CDR2 YFSETQ. The length of the CDR3 is 17 residues. The ends were cut back, 1 base at V and 3 bases at J, with 17 bases in the middle. The method was immunoSEQ multiplex PCR; TCRdb's version includes in-frame clones alone and lacks a portion of them. The sample comprises roughly 28,000 clones, around nine tenths of which are singletons, and roughly 6.2% rests with the top ten. The J gene is TRBJ2-1, the V gene TRBV5-1, with D hard to call. The clonotype was recovered from a female donor with multiple sclerosis, enrolled in a pregnancy study. Sequencing was performed on CD8+ T cells from peripheral blood mononuclear cells, taken before pregnancy. The CDR3 loop is CASSLSSLLRIYNEQFF. The CDR3, as DNA: TGCGCCAGCAGCTTGAGTTCGCTTTTGCGGATCTACAATGAGCAGTTCTTC.